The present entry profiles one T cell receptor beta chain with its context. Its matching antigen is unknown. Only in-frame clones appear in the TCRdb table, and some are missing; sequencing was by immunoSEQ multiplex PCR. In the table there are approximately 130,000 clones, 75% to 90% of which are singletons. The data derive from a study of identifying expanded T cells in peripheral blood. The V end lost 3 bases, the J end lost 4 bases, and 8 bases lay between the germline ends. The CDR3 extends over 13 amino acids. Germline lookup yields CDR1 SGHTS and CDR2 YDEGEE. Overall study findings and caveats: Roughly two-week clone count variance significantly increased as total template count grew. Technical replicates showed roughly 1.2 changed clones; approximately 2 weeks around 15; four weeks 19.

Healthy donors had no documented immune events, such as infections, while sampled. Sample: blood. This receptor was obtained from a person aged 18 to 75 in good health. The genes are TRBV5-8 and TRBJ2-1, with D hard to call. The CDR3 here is CASSSGPYNEQFF. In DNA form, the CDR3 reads TGTGCCAGCAGCTCCGGGCCTTACAATGAGCAGTTCTTC.